The rows below give T cell receptor beta chains drawn from one sample of a study of cytomegalovirus exposure and HLA in healthy donors. Here immunoSEQ multiplex PCR was the method, and the copy in TCRdb shows in-frame clones only, minus some. The table records 82,000 or so clones, roughly 94% of them present only once. Input material: PBMCs. The receptors derive from a young woman in good health and CMV-seronegative. Both conserved end residues are part of each CDR3. A D gene is named only where the DNA matches it firmly. Part of the rows lack a size; the others show once, few, many or a class for expanded clones.

d_call clone_size j_call v_call cdr3_aa cdr3_nt
TRBD1 - TRBJ1-1 TRBV5-5 CASSWTGNAEAFF TGTGCCAGCAGCTGGACAGGGAATGCTGAAGCTTTCTTT
TRBD1 - TRBJ2-6 TRBV6-6 CASTLTGSSGANVLTF TGTGCCAGCACTTTGACAGGGAGCAGTGGGGCCAACGTCCTGACTTTC
TRBD1 - TRBJ1-2 TRBV5-6 CASSLGQGANYGYTF TGTGCCAGCAGCTTAGGACAGGGGGCAAACTATGGCTACACCTTC
- once TRBJ2-1 TRBV27 CASSLFDPRARGGNNEQFF TGTGCCAGCAGTTTATTCGATCCTAGGGCCCGGGGAGGAAATAATGAGCAGTTCTTC
- once TRBJ1-5 TRBV29-1 CSVGDSNQPQHF TGCAGCGTCGGGGATAGCAATCAGCCCCAGCATTTT
TRBD2 few TRBJ2-1 TRBV5-1 CASSLAGGPSSYNEQFF TGCGCCAGCAGCTTAGCGGGAGGCCCGAGCTCCTACAATGAGCAGTTCTTC
- - TRBJ2-3 TRBV29-1 CSLWGGRERADTQYF TGCAGCTTGTGGGGGGGGCGGGAGCGGGCAGATACGCAGTATTTT
- few TRBJ1-2 TRBV2 CASSEVFQGKSGYTF TGTGCCAGCAGTGAAGTTTTTCAGGGGAAAAGTGGCTACACCTTC
TRBD2 - TRBJ2-3 TRBV18 CASSPPVPAGIPDTQYF TGTGCCAGCTCACCGCCCGTTCCAGCGGGAATACCAGATACGCAGTATTTT
TRBD1 - TRBJ2-7 TRBV6-6 CASNLGQGAWEQYF TGTGCCAGCAACTTGGGACAGGGGGCGTGGGAGCAGTACTTC
TRBD2 - TRBJ2-3 TRBV7-2 CASSSVSGGATDTQYF TGTGCCAGCAGCTCCGTTAGCGGGGGGGCCACAGATACGCAGTATTTT
TRBD2 once TRBJ2-7 TRBV27 CASSLRSGASSLGSYEQYF TGTGCCAGCAGTTTAAGGAGCGGGGCCAGTAGTTTAGGTTCCTACGAGCAGTACTTC
TRBD1 - TRBJ1-5 TRBV7-2 CASSFGRGRAYRNQPQHF TGTGCCAGCAGCTTCGGCAGGGGGCGTGCTTACCGCAATCAGCCCCAGCATTTT
- - TRBJ2-7 TRBV16 CASSPEASYEQYF TGTGCCAGCAGCCCCGAGGCCTCCTACGAGCAGTACTTC
- - TRBJ2-3 TRBV7-9 CASSITGRDTQYF TGTGCCAGCTCTATAACAGGGCGAGATACGCAGTATTTT
TRBD1 - TRBJ2-7 TRBV27 CASRPTGAREQYF TGTGCCAGCAGGCCGACAGGGGCTAGGGAGCAGTACTTC
TRBD1 - TRBJ1-1 TRBV19 CASSIEGTGGAGAFF TGTGCCAGTAGTATAGAGGGGACAGGGGGCGCGGGAGCTTTCTTT
TRBD1 - TRBJ1-4 TRBV6-5 CASSRQGAVEKLFF TGTGCCAGCAGTCGCCAGGGGGCTGTGGAAAAACTGTTTTTT
TRBD2 - TRBJ2-3 TRBV9 CASSVAVREVPNTQYF TGTGCCAGCAGCGTAGCAGTACGGGAGGTACCTAATACGCAGTATTTT
TRBD2 - TRBJ2-7 TRBV4-3 CASSQSSGDSYEQYF TGCGCCAGCAGCCAGAGTAGCGGGGACTCCTACGAGCAGTACTTC
- - TRBJ1-4 TRBV9 CASSPGDRINEKLFF TGTGCCAGCAGCCCCGGAGATAGGATTAATGAAAAACTGTTTTTT
- - TRBJ1-3 TRBV5-4 CASSLAGGNTIYF TGTGCCAGCAGCTTGGCCGGGGGAAACACCATATATTTT
- - TRBJ2-1 TRBV2 CARTGGFNEQFF TGTGCCAGGACTGGCGGTTTCAATGAGCAGTTCTTC